These T cell receptor beta chains were read from a single sample in a study of lymphopenia after photon versus proton radiotherapy. Assay: immunoSEQ multiplex PCR; the TCRdb copy retains only in-frame clones and omits some. The repertoire consists of 150,000 to 200,000 clones, with less than 90% occurring once and the leading ten covering about 4.4%. This material consisted of peripheral blood, taken from a patient treated with photon-based radiotherapy. All receptors come from a man aged 45-60 years with gastric cancer. The CDR3 runs from the conserved cysteine through the conserved F or W. The D gene is left open where the match is weak. Where a row states a size, it is once, few, many or the class of an expanded clone; other rows omit it.

TGTGCCAGCAGTTACTCTACAGGGGGCTCCTACAATGAGCAGTTCTTC,CASSYSTGGSYNEQFF,.,TRBV6-6,TRBD1,TRBJ2-1
TGTGCCACCACTAGCGACTCTTCCGGCACCGGGGAGCTGTTTTTT,CATTSDSSGTGELFF,.,TRBV6-1,TRBD2,TRBJ2-2
TGTGCCACCAGCAGAGCAGGGACCTCCTACAATGAGCAGTTCTTC,CATSRAGTSYNEQFF,.,TRBV15,.,TRBJ2-1
TGCGCCAGCAGCTTGCGGCTAGCGGGAGAGAACACCGGGGAGCTGTTTTTT,CASSLRLAGENTGELFF,.,TRBV5-1,TRBD2,TRBJ2-2
TGTGCCAGCAGCTTAATCTCGGGACGGGGCACTGATGAGCAGTTCTTC,CASSLISGRGTDEQFF,.,TRBV7-9,.,TRBJ2-1
TGCGCCAGCAGCCAAGGGCCTAGCCTTTCCTACGAGCAGTACTTC,CASSQGPSLSYEQYF,few,TRBV4-3,.,TRBJ2-7
TGTGCCAGTAGTATAGGAGGGACAGGACATCAGCCCCAGCATTTT,CASSIGGTGHQPQHF,few,TRBV19,TRBD1,TRBJ1-5
TGTGCCAGCTCACCACCTAGTGCGGGAGTAGAGACCCAGTACTTC,CASSPPSAGVETQYF,.,TRBV18,TRBD2,TRBJ2-5
TGTGCCTGGGGTCAGGGAAGAGACACCGGGGAGCTGTTTTTT,CAWGQGRDTGELFF,.,TRBV30,.,TRBJ2-2
TGTGCCAGCAGCCCTAGGGGGGGTCGGGCTTTCTTT,CASSPRGGRAFF,once,TRBV27,.,TRBJ1-1
TGCGCCAGCAGCTTGTTCGGTGGAGGGCTGAGTGTGGAGACCCAGTACTTC,CASSLFGGGLSVETQYF,.,TRBV5-1,.,TRBJ2-5
TGCGCCAGCAGCCTCGGACTAGCGGAAAGCTCCTACGAGCAGTACTTC,CASSLGLAESSYEQYF,.,TRBV4-1,TRBD2,TRBJ2-7
TGTGCCAGCAAAAGGTACGAGCAGTACTTC,CASKRYEQYF,.,TRBV2,.,TRBJ2-7
TGTGCCAGCAGTTACTCAGGAAGGGTAAACACCGGGGAGCTGTTTTTT,CASSYSGRVNTGELFF,.,TRBV6-5,.,TRBJ2-2
TGTGCCAGCAGCCGACAGGGAAGCGGGGAGACCCAGTACTTC,CASSRQGSGETQYF,.,TRBV27,.,TRBJ2-5
TGCAGCGTTGGACGGCCTCCGAAGGATGGCTACACCTTC,CSVGRPPKDGYTF,.,TRBV29-1,.,TRBJ1-2
TGCAGCGTCACTAGCGGGGGCTACAATGAGCAGTTCTTC,CSVTSGGYNEQFF,.,TRBV29-1,TRBD2,TRBJ2-1
TGTGCCAGCTCACCACGTCTTAGCGGGTTGACCTACAATGAGCAGTTCTTC,CASSPRLSGLTYNEQFF,.,TRBV18,TRBD2,TRBJ2-1
TGTGCCAGCAGCCCCTCCCTAGCGGGCAGCTCCTACAATGAGCAGTTCTTC,CASSPSLAGSSYNEQFF,.,TRBV4-2,TRBD2,TRBJ2-1
TGTGCCAGCAGCTTAGCGGGACAGAATGAAAAACTGTTTTTT,CASSLAGQNEKLFF,.,TRBV7-2,TRBD1,TRBJ1-4
TGTGCCACTACCCTAGCGGGACTTGTATACGAGCAGTACTTC,CATTLAGLVYEQYF,.,TRBV2,TRBD2,TRBJ2-7
TGTGCCAGTGGCAGAGCGGGAGCCTACGAGCAGTACTTC,CASGRAGAYEQYF,.,TRBV19,TRBD2,TRBJ2-7
TGTGCCAGCACGAGGACAGGGGGCATATACGAGCAGTACTTC,CASTRTGGIYEQYF,.,TRBV6-5,TRBD1,TRBJ2-7
TGTGCCAGCAGCTTCAGTTCTGGACAGGGCTATGGCTACACCTTC,CASSFSSGQGYGYTF,.,TRBV5-4,TRBD1,TRBJ1-2
TGTGCCAGCAGTTTGGGGGACAGGAGGATATGGAATGAGCAGTTCTTC,CASSLGDRRIWNEQFF,.,TRBV28,TRBD1,TRBJ2-1
TGTGCCAGCAGCTTAGGGGGATCCCGCAATCAGCCCCAGCATTTT,CASSLGGSRNQPQHF,.,TRBV7-2,.,TRBJ1-5
TGTGCCTGGAGCGAAACAGGGTCCGGGGAGCTGTTTTTT,CAWSETGSGELFF,.,TRBV30,.,TRBJ2-2
TGTGCCAGTGCGGCAGGGGTGGGCTACGAGCAGTACTTC,CASAAGVGYEQYF,.,TRBV19,.,TRBJ2-7
TGTGCCAGCGGAAGGGGGTCCAATCAGCCCCAGCATTTT,CASGRGSNQPQHF,.,TRBV2,.,TRBJ1-5
TGTGCCTGGAGTCCCGGGACAGGGGTCTACGAGCAGTACTTC,CAWSPGTGVYEQYF,.,TRBV30,TRBD1,TRBJ2-7
TGTGCCAGCAGCTGCTGGACTAGCGGGAGAAATACGCAGTATTTT,CASSCWTSGRNTQYF,.,TRBV12-1,.,TRBJ2-3
TGTGCCAGCAGTGAAGAAGTCCAGGGAGGAGGTCAGCCCCAGCATTTT,CASSEEVQGGGQPQHF,.,TRBV2,.,TRBJ1-5
TGTGCCAGCAGTGATAGGGGGAACACTGAAGCTTTCTTT,CASSDRGNTEAFF,.,TRBV6-1,.,TRBJ1-1
TGTGCCAGCAGCTTGGGTCACAGGTACAATGAGCAGTTCTTC,CASSLGHRYNEQFF,.,TRBV5-6,.,TRBJ2-1
TGTGCCAGCTCACCACGTGATGGAAACACCATATATTTT,CASSPRDGNTIYF,.,TRBV18,.,TRBJ1-3
TGTGCCAGCAGCCCTCCCCCGGGACAGGACCAAGTAAAACTGTTTTTT,CASSPPPGQDQVKLFF,.,TRBV28,TRBD1,TRBJ1-4
TGTGCCAGTAGTTTACAGGGGAACACTGAAGCTTTCTTT,CASSLQGNTEAFF,.,TRBV19,.,TRBJ1-1
TGTGCCAGCAGCTTGGGACTAGCGGGAGGGTACGTCTACGAGCAGTACTTC,CASSLGLAGGYVYEQYF,.,TRBV7-9,TRBD2,TRBJ2-7
TGTGCCAGCAGCCAAGAAGCTAGCGAAACCTACGAGCAGTACTTC,CASSQEASETYEQYF,.,TRBV5-4,.,TRBJ2-7